This T cell receptor beta chain emerged from a study of blood T cell repertoires in COVID-19. Source study methods: Cell counts per sample came from amplifying reference gene primers. Data came from immunoSEQ multiplex PCR; TCRdb stores just in-frame clones and leaves some out. V, J and clone size derive from that table, while D and trimming were established from the DNA sequence. The sample has tens of thousands of clones; roughly 91% are singletons. Trimming stripped 2 bases from V and 1 base from J, with 22 bases between. The CDR3 is 18 amino acids. Germline V gene data show CDR1 as SGHNT and CDR2 as YYREEE (reference sequence).

V is TRBV5-4 and J is TRBJ2-7; possibly TRBD1 for D (5 bases). The sequence came from a man between 65 and 85 years old with active COVID-19. Sequencing was done on a sample of peripheral blood. CDR3 sequence (DNA): TGTGCCAGCAGCTTTCGACGGTCGAGTACAGGTGGGTCCTACGAGCAGTACTTC. It translates to CASSFRRSSTGGSYEQYF.